These 10 T cell receptor beta chains were all obtained from the same sample, sequenced in a study of CD8 T cells in Susac syndrome. After extraction with the RNeasy kit, 0.5 to 1 ug of the RNA was reverse transcribed using random hexamers. MiXCR was run by TCRdb on the immunoSEQ multiplex PCR reads, yielding one entry per CDR3 protein. In the table there are 250,000 to 300,000 distinct CDR3 sequences, approximately 85% of which are singletons. The sample comprised CD8+ T cells from PBMCs. Receptor source: a human donor with multiple sclerosis.

The rearrangement uses TRBV6-6 and TRBJ2-1; tentatively, D is TRBD2 (5 bases). Looked up from germline, CDR1 is MNHNY and CDR2 is SVGAGI (reference sequence). CDR3 length: 16 amino acids. V lost 7 bases and J 0 bases, leaving 16 bases between the germline ends. CDR3 bases: TGTGCCAGCATCCAGCCTGAGGGTAGCTCCTACAATGAGCAGTTCTTC. This encodes CASIQPEGSSYNEQFF.

The V call is TRBV27, the J call TRBJ2-3; D might be TRBD1 or TRBD2, each matching 5 bases. The germline V gene has CDR1 MNHEY and CDR2 SMNVEV (reference sequence). Trimming took off 1 base at V and 4 bases at J, with 12 bases between the two ends. The length of the CDR3 is 15 residues. In DNA, the CDR3 is TGTGCCAGCAGTTTATTTGGGCAGGGACCAGATACGCAGTATTTT. This gives the protein CASSLFGQGPDTQYF.

This clonotype showed up just a few times. The gene calls are TRBV4-3 and TRBJ1-1, with D possibly being TRBD1 (5 bases). Looked up from germline, CDR1 is LGHNA and CDR2 is YSLEER. The V and J ends lost 0 bases and 6 bases respectively, with 14 bases between them. This CDR3 spans 15 amino acids. The CDR3 DNA follows: TGCGCCAGCAGCCAAGATGGGGCAGGGTCCCCTGAAGCTTTCTTT. It encodes CASSQDGAGSPEAFF.

CDR3 sequence: CASSPAPTSGRANEQYF. The CDR3 DNA follows: TGTGCCAGCAGCCCGGCCCCTACTAGCGGGAGAGCCAACGAGCAGTACTTC. V and J are TRBV11-2 and TRBJ2-7, with 11 bases that match TRBD2. This CDR3 has 17 amino acids. V dropped 5 bases and J dropped 5; count of bases not matched to a gene: 14. Germline-derived CDR1 and CDR2 are SGHAT and FQNNGV.

The V gene is TRBV24-1, the J gene TRBJ2-5; D unresolved. This CDR3 comprises 13 residues. Trimming pared 7 bases from V and 5 bases from J, leaving 13 bases between. Germline CDR1 reads KGHDR; CDR2 reads SFDVKD. The CDR3 sequence is CATRESDWETQYF. The CDR3 nucleotides are TGTGCCACCAGAGAATCGGATTGGGAGACCCAGTACTTC.

CDR3 bases: TGTGCCAGCAGTTTCCAGGGTGGGAGTGAGCAGTTCTTC. It yields the protein CASSFQGGSEQFF. This chain connects TRBV12-3 or TRBV12-4 to TRBJ2-1; D may match TRBD1 or TRBD2 (5 bases each). This CDR3 comprises 13 residues. Trimming cost V 3 bases and J 9 bases, with 12 bases left between them.

The chain uses TRBV15 and TRBJ2-7; 7 bases match TRBD1. Germline CDR1 and CDR2: LNHNV and YYDKDF (reference sequence). V shed 5 bases, J shed 3 bases, and the junction held 13 bases outside the gene matches. The CDR3 has 16 amino acids. Here the CDR3 reads CATSANAGGSIYEQYF. As DNA, the CDR3 is TGTGCCACCAGCGCAAACGCAGGGGGATCCATCTACGAGCAGTACTTC.

This chain joins TRBV23-1 and TRBJ2-5; 7 bases line up with TRBD1. TRBV23-1 has ORF status, its function being uncertain. V dropped 8 bases and J dropped 3; count of bases not matched to a gene: 3. The CDR3 is 12 residues long. CDR3 sequence reads: CASEGAKETQYF. In nucleotides, the CDR3 is TGCGCCAGCGAGGGGGCAAAAGAGACCCAGTACTTC.

The V call is TRBV29-1, the J call TRBJ2-7; D might be TRBD2 (5 bases). Germline loops: CDR1 SQVTM, CDR2 ANQGSEA. V was trimmed by 2 bases and J by 4 bases, leaving 18 bases between them. CDR3 length equals 15 residues. The CDR3 DNA reads as TGCAGCGTTGAAACCGTCTTCGGAGGCAATTACGAGCAGTACTTC. Protein product: CSVETVFGGNYEQYF.

This clonotype has just a few counts. The genes are TRBV5-1 and TRBJ2-3; D is ambiguous. With 0 bases removed from V and 5 bases from J, the gap between germline ends came to 10 bases. Germline CDR1 and CDR2: SGHRS and YFSETQ. The CDR3 covers 14 residues. As DNA, the CDR3 is TGCGCCAGCAGCTTGGTGGCAGCCGAAGATACGCAGTATTTT. This encodes CASSLVAAEDTQYF.